This T cell receptor (beta chain) was recorded in a study of shared clonotypes between healthy human individuals. V was cut by 1 base and J by 7 bases, with 11 bases left in between. Per germline, CDR1 SGHDT and CDR2 YYEEEE. This CDR3 is built from 14 residues. Some clones are missing from TCRdb's copy, which holds only in-frame ones; the method was immunoSEQ multiplex PCR. The data show some 500,000 clones, 90% to 96% seen once. This sequence was found in a woman aged 25 to 39 in good health. The chain joins TRBV5-6 to TRBJ1-4; D remains unclear. Sequencing used naive CD4+ T cells sorted from blood. The subset: CD45RA+ positively selected. The chain's CDR3 is CASSLNLRGEKLFF. The CDR3 DNA reads as TGTGCCAGCAGCTTGAACCTGAGAGGTGAAAAACTGTTTTTT. The complete variable domain, with remaining parts taken from reference TRBV5-6 and TRBJ1-4, reads DAGVTQSPTHLIKTRGQQVTLRCSPKSGHDTVSWYQQALGQGPQFIFQYYEEEERQRGNFPDRFSGHQFPNYSSELNVNALLLGDSALYLCASSLNLRGEKLFFGSGTQLSVL.